This entry lists 26 T cell receptor beta chains sequenced from one sample in a study of shared clonotypes between healthy human individuals. Repertoires were generated with immunoSEQ multiplex PCR, while TCRdb's copy carries only in-frame clones and drops some. The data show 950,000 to 1,200,000 clones, 70% to 80% seen once. The specimen was memory CD4+ T cells from PBMCs. As to subset: CD45RA-negative fraction. The receptors here all came from a man in his late teens or twenties in good health. Some clones in this sample may be carry-over from other donors' samples.

This chain uses TRBV5-1 with TRBJ2-5; 12 bases fit TRBD2. The CDR3 has 17 amino acids. The trim removed 0 bases at V and 5 bases at J, leaving 8 bases unmatched. Germline V gene sequence: CDR1 SGHRS, CDR2 YFSETQ. CDR3 region: CASSLDPLAGGRETQYF. In nucleotides, the CDR3 is TGCGCCAGCAGCTTGGACCCACTAGCGGGAGGAAGGGAGACCCAGTACTTC. The full variable domain, in which reference TRBV5-1 and TRBJ2-5 provide the parts outside the CDR3, is KAGVTQTPRYLIKTRGQQVTLSCSPISGHRSVSWYQQTPGQGLQFLFEYFSETQRNKGNFPGRFSGRQFSNSRSEMNVSTLELGDSALYLCASSLDPLAGGRETQYFGPGTRLLVL.

This chain links TRBV2 with TRBJ2-3, with 7 positions matching TRBD2. With 2 bases clipped from V and 7 bases from J, the junction kept 9 bases outside the gene matches. CDR1 and CDR2 (germline): SNHLY, FYNNEI. CDR3 length equals 15 residues. The CDR3 loop is CASSEMRETMHTQYF. The DNA for the CDR3 is TGTGCCAGCAGTGAAATGCGGGAGACTATGCATACGCAGTATTTT.

This rearrangement joins TRBV27 to TRBJ2-2; 8 bases map to TRBD2. CDR3 length equals 15 residues. The ends lost 6 bases at V and 9 bases at J; junction bases unmatched: 12. Germline-derived CDR1 and CDR2 are MNHEY and SMNVEV (reference sequence). The CDR3, as DNA: TGTGCCAGCAGCAGAACTAGCGGCCCTGGGAGGGAGCTGTTTTTT. Its protein product is CASSRTSGPGRELFF.

V usage is TRBV5-1 and J usage is TRBJ2-3, with TRBD1 matching 10 bases. V lost 4 bases to trimming and J lost 4 bases; unmatched junction nucleotides: 3. The CDR3 is made up of 14 amino acids. CDR1 is SGHRS and CDR2 is YFSETQ in the germline V gene. This chain's CDR3 is CASSIGQGADTQYF. As DNA, the CDR3 is TGCGCCAGCAGCATAGGACAGGGGGCAGATACGCAGTATTTT.

The V call is TRBV18, the J call TRBJ1-2; a possible D gene is TRBD1 (5 bases). This CDR3 spans 12 amino acids. Germline CDR1 and CDR2: KGHSH and LQKENI. Between the trimmed V and J ends, which lost 3 bases and 4 bases, there was a span of 6 bases. The CDR3 loop reads CASSPTVYGYTF. The CDR3 DNA follows: TGTGCCAGCTCACCGACAGTCTATGGCTACACCTTC.

In this sample, this clone turned up many times. Other DNA sequences from this sample encode an identical CDR3 as well. This chain links TRBV11-2 with TRBJ2-7; D is unresolved. The CDR3 spans 14 residues. Trimming left V 5 bases short and J 0 bases short, with 11 bases between. From germline, CDR1 is SGHAT and CDR2 FQNNGV. The CDR3 reads CASSSLQFSYEQYF. CDR3 nucleotide sequence: TGTGCCAGCAGCAGTCTACAGTTCTCCTACGAGCAGTACTTC.

CDR3 protein: CASSESGRGAEAFF. CDR3 nucleotides: TGTGCCAGCAGCGAATCCGGGCGGGGCGCTGAAGCTTTCTTT. The chain combines TRBV7-9 with TRBJ1-1; D possibly corresponds to TRBD1 (5 bases). V dropped 5 bases and J dropped 6 bases, with 16 bases sitting between them. Germline V CDR1 and CDR2: SEHNR, FQNEAQ (reference sequence). This CDR3 has 14 residues.

This clone was counted a single time. The chain carries TRBV30 and TRBJ2-1; 7 nucleotides line up with TRBD1. V gave up 1 base and J gave up 6 bases; unmatched junction bases: 3. This CDR3 spans 13 amino acids. Germline values: CDR1 GTSNPN, CDR2 SVGIG (reference sequence). The chain's CDR3 is CAWSEGAVNEQFF. In DNA form, the CDR3 reads TGTGCCTGGAGTGAGGGGGCGGTCAATGAGCAGTTCTTC.

V and J are TRBV9 and TRBJ2-1; 8 bases are a match to TRBD2. CDR1 and CDR2 from the germline V gene are SGDLS and YYNGEE. This CDR3 is built from 16 residues. The V segment lost 0 bases and the J segment 8 bases; nucleotides outside the gene matches: 10. The CDR3 region has the DNA TGTGCCAGCAGCGTAGATATCGGGAGGGCCCCAGATGAGCAGTTCTTC. This translates into CASSVDIGRAPDEQFF.

This sequence joins TRBV19 and TRBJ1-2; unclear D gene. CDR1 is LNHDA, CDR2 SQIVND, per germline (reference sequence). The CDR3 totals 13 residues. Trimming pared 5 bases from V and 6 bases from J, leaving 13 bases between. The chain's CDR3 is CASSPRAPDGYTF. The CDR3 nucleotides are TGTGCCAGTAGTCCCCGGGCCCCCGATGGCTACACCTTC.

This clone was picked up a small number of times. The rearrangement links TRBV9 to TRBJ2-2; D is undetermined. The CDR3 is 12 amino acids. The V end lost 4 bases, the J end lost 6 bases, and 7 bases lay between the germline ends. The germline CDR1 and CDR2 sequences are SGDLS and YYNGEE. The CDR3 reads CASSRVAGELFF. CDR3 DNA sequence: TGTGCCAGCAGCAGGGTGGCCGGGGAGCTGTTTTTT.

This clone has a handful of counts. The V gene is TRBV4-2, the J gene TRBJ1-2; 9 bases fit TRBD1. The germline CDR1 and CDR2 sequences are LGHNA and YNFKEQ. The CDR3 has 17 amino acids. The V and J ends lost 2 bases and 0 bases, in that order; junction bases with no gene match: 7. The CDR3, as DNA: TGTGCCAGCAGCCAAATAGTGACAGGGGGAACTAACTATGGCTACACCTTC. It yields the protein CASSQIVTGGTNYGYTF.

The chain is built from TRBV28 and TRBJ2-7, with TRBD1 identical over 10 bases. The CDR3 loop spans 14 amino acids. From germline, CDR1 is MDHEN and CDR2 SYDVKM. Trimming at V came to 4 bases and at J to 5 bases, leaving 5 bases not matched to a gene. CDR3 amino acids: CASSSGQGYNEQYF. In DNA form, the CDR3 reads TGTGCCAGCAGTTCGGGACAGGGGTACAACGAGCAGTACTTC.

The V gene is TRBV7-3, the J gene TRBJ1-1; D is undetermined. This CDR3 has 15 amino acids. Germline CDR1 is SGHTA and CDR2 is FQGTGA. V was clipped by 3 bases and J by 4 bases, with 15 bases between them. This CDR3 reads CASSFQGPPTTEAFF. The CDR3, as DNA: TGTGCCAGCAGCTTTCAAGGACCCCCTACCACTGAAGCTTTCTTT.

The CDR3 loop reads CASSLAGYGTGGKDTQYF. The CDR3 bases are TGTGCCAGCAGCTTAGCGGGTTATGGGACAGGGGGGAAAGATACGCAGTATTTT. The chain uses TRBV7-2 and TRBJ2-3; 11 bases agree with TRBD1. This CDR3 region has 18 residues. The germline gives CDR1 SGHTA, CDR2 FQGNSA. Trimming cost V 0 bases and J 5 bases; bases outside gene matches: 10.

The chain carries TRBV2 and TRBJ2-4; TRBD2 might be the D (6 bases). V was cut by 5 bases and J by 1 base, with 15 bases left in between. The CDR3 sequence is 16 residues long. Germline loops: CDR1 SNHLY, CDR2 FYNNEI. CDR3 sequence (DNA): TGTGCCAGCAGTAACCGGGACTGGACGGCCAAAAACATTCAGTACTTC. Its protein product is CASSNRDWTAKNIQYF.

DNA for the CDR3: TGTGCCAGCAGGCACTCTCCCAGAGGACAAGACTATGGCTACACCTTC. This codes for CASRHSPRGQDYGYTF. This chain connects TRBV21-1 to TRBJ1-2; the table's D call, TRBD1, was not checked against the DNA. TRBV21-1 is deemed a pseudogene. The CDR3 is 16 residues long.

This chain joins TRBV19 and TRBJ1-1; a weak D match, TRBD1 (6 bases). Germline V gene sequence: CDR1 LNHDA, CDR2 SQIVND (reference sequence). Trimming removed 5 bases from V and 4 bases from J, with 14 bases in between. The CDR3 has 14 amino acids. The CDR3 sequence: CASSPYRTVTEAFF. In nucleotides, the CDR3 is TGTGCCAGTAGTCCTTACCGGACAGTCACTGAAGCTTTCTTT.

The CDR3 reads CASSLAGGRSTGELFF. DNA of the CDR3: TGTGCCAGCAGCTTGGCCGGCGGGAGAAGTACCGGGGAGCTGTTTTTT. The chain recombines TRBV5-4 with TRBJ2-2, with 7 bases fitting TRBD2. Germline values: CDR1 SGHNT, CDR2 YYREEE (reference sequence). The CDR3 extends over 16 amino acids. With 0 bases clipped from V and 5 bases from J, the junction kept 7 bases outside the gene matches.

The V call is TRBV2, the J call TRBJ2-7; D not certain. This CDR3 is built from 12 residues. V was cut by 6 bases and J by 5 bases, with 11 bases left in between. From germline, CDR1 is SNHLY and CDR2 FYNNEI. CDR3 bases: TGTGCCAGCAGCCAGAACGCTGACGAGCAGTACTTC. Translating it yields CASSQNADEQYF.

The V gene is TRBV7-8, the J gene TRBJ2-2; 9 positions agree with TRBD2. V was clipped by 2 bases and J by 4 bases; unmatched bases: 5. The CDR3 has 16 residues. Germline V gene data show CDR1 as SGHVS and CDR2 as FQNEAQ. The CDR3 protein is CASSLQASGITGELFF. DNA for the CDR3: TGTGCCAGCAGCTTACAGGCTAGCGGGATCACCGGGGAGCTGTTTTTT.

As for this clone: The same CDR3 can be traced to other DNA sequences in this sample. The rearrangement uses TRBV28 and TRBJ1-2; no clear D gene. Trimming shortened V by 3 bases and J by 4 bases, and 9 bases separated the two germline ends. From germline, CDR1 is MDHEN and CDR2 SYDVKM. The CDR3 covers 13 residues. The chain's CDR3 is CASSLGGGYGYTF. CDR3 coding DNA: TGTGCCAGCAGTTTGGGAGGAGGCTATGGCTACACCTTC.

V gene TRBV9 combines with J gene TRBJ2-1, with 7 bases aligning to TRBD2. The CDR3 has 14 residues. Germline CDR1 SGDLS, CDR2 YYNGEE. The V and J ends lost 5 bases and 0 bases, in that order; junction bases with no gene match: 2. The CDR3: CASSRGSSYNEQFF. CDR3 bases: TGTGCCAGCAGTCGCGGGAGCTCCTACAATGAGCAGTTCTTC.

Only a few counts were recorded for this clone. The rearrangement links TRBV5-1 to TRBJ1-2, with D possibly TRBD1 on 6 matching bases. CDR1 is SGHRS, CDR2 YFSETQ, per germline. Trimming pared 8 bases from V and 2 bases from J, leaving 16 bases between. The CDR3 length is 14 residues. The CDR3 bases are TGCGCCAGTAGAATTGGACAGACGAACTATGGCTACACCTTC. This translates into CASRIGQTNYGYTF.

This chain joins TRBV28 and TRBJ2-3, with 7 bases that match TRBD2. The ends lost 3 bases at V and 3 bases at J; junction bases unmatched: 6. Germline V CDR1 and CDR2: MDHEN, SYDVKM. The CDR3 has 15 residues. The CDR3 sequence: CASSFGLAETDTQYF. DNA of the CDR3: TGTGCCAGCAGTTTTGGTCTAGCGGAAACAGATACGCAGTATTTT.

CDR3 in amino acids: CASSTGYEQYF. As DNA, the CDR3 is TGTGCCAGCAGCACAGGGTACGAGCAGTACTTC. This sequence joins TRBV5-6 and TRBJ2-7, with D maybe TRBD1 (6 bases). V was shortened by 4 bases and J by 4 bases, with 6 bases between the two germline ends. The germline gives CDR1 SGHDT, CDR2 YYEEEE. There are 11 residues in the CDR3.